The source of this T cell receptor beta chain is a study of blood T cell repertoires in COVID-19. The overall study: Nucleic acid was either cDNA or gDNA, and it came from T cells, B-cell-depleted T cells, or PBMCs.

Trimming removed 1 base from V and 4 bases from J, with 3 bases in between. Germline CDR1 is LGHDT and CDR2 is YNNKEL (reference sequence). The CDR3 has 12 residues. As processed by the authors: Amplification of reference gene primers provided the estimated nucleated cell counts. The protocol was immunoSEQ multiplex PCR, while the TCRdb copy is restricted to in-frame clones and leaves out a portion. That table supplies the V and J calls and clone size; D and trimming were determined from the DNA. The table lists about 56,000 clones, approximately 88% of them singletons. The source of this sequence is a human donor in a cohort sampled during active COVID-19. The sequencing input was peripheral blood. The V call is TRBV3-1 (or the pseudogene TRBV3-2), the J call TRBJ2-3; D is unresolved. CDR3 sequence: CASSQASDTQYF. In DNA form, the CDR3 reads TGTGCCAGCAGCCAAGCTTCAGATACGCAGTATTTT.